Following are 18 T cell receptor beta chains from one sample sequenced in a study of T cell responses to AZD1222 COVID-19 vaccine. Assay used: immunoSEQ multiplex PCR; TCRdb lists only in-frame clones, some missing. The table includes about 130,000 clones, 70% to 90% detected once. Material: peripheral blood, obtained on day 0 of AZD1222 vaccination. These receptors were collected from an adult in good health.

This chain uses TRBV27 with TRBJ2-1; 9 nucleotides agree with TRBD2. CDR3 size: 13 residues. Germline CDR1 reads MNHEY; CDR2 reads SMNVEV (reference sequence). V was clipped by 7 bases and J by 4 bases; unmatched bases: 2. The CDR3 loop is CASISGGYNEQFF. The DNA for the CDR3 is TGTGCCAGCATCAGCGGGGGGTACAATGAGCAGTTCTTC.

This clone has just one count. The rearrangement links TRBV2 to TRBJ2-1, with 9 bases aligning to TRBD2. Germline V gives CDR1 SNHLY, CDR2 FYNNEI. Trimming took 3 bases from V and 10 from J; bases not matched to a gene: 7. The CDR3 covers 14 residues. CDR3 in amino acids: CASSDKRGVGEQFF. In DNA form, the CDR3 reads TGTGCCAGCAGTGATAAGCGGGGGGTGGGAGAGCAGTTCTTC.

Only a few counts were recorded for this clone. This chain joins TRBV29-1 and TRBJ1-1, with 8 bases identical to TRBD1. CDR1 is SQVTM, CDR2 ANQGSEA, per germline. Unmatched junction bases numbered 1, after V lost 7 bases and J lost 0 bases. The CDR3 length is 12 residues. CDR3 protein: CSGDRMNTEAFF. CDR3 in DNA: TGCAGCGGGGACAGGATGAACACTGAAGCTTTCTTT. Full variable domain (remainder filled in from reference TRBV29-1 and TRBJ1-1): SAVISQKPSRDICQRGTSLTIQCQVDSQVTMMFWYRQQPGQSLTLIATANQGSEATYESGFVIDKFPISRPNLTFSTLTVSNMSPEDSSIYLCSGDRMNTEAFFGQGTRLTVV.

The rearrangement links TRBV5-5 to TRBJ1-6; D remains unclear. The CDR3 sequence is 12 residues long. The germline V and J ends were trimmed by 2 bases and 8 bases, with 5 bases remaining between them. Germline CDR1 and CDR2: SGHKS and YYEKEE (reference sequence). Written as DNA, the CDR3 is TGTGCCAGCAGCTTTTTGGATTCACCCCTCCACTTT. This translates into CASSFLDSPLHF.

The V and J genes are TRBV11-3 and TRBJ1-6; perhaps TRBD1 as D (5 bases). The CDR3 is 17 residues long. In germline, CDR1 is SGHNT, CDR2 YENEEA. The ends were cut back, 2 bases at V and 0 bases at J, with 11 bases in the middle. The CDR3 protein is CASSLQGPYSYNSPLHF. The CDR3 DNA reads TGTGCCAGCAGCTTACAGGGTCCATACTCCTATAATTCACCCCTCCACTTT. The full variable domain, in which reference TRBV11-3 and TRBJ1-6 provide the parts outside the CDR3, is EAGVVQSPRYKIIEKKQPVAFWCNPISGHNTLYWYLQNLGQGPELLIRYENEEAVDDSQLPKDRFSAERLKGVDSTLKIQPAELGDSAVYLCASSLQGPYSYNSPLHFGNGTRLTVT.

A single count supports this clone. The chain uses TRBV5-8 and TRBJ1-2; possibly TRBD1 for D (6 bases). The V end lost 3 bases, the J end lost 6 bases, and 15 bases lay between the germline ends. This CDR3 comprises 14 residues. Germline V lookup: CDR1 SGHTS, CDR2 YDEGEE. The CDR3 sequence: CASSYVGGLDGYTF. The CDR3 bases are TGTGCCAGCAGCTACGTCGGGGGGCTTGATGGCTACACCTTC.

This chain connects TRBV29-1 to TRBJ1-2, with TRBD1 matching over 7 bases. The CDR3 is 12 amino acids. V lost 7 bases and J lost 8; bases outside the gene matches: 10. CDR1 is SQVTM, CDR2 ANQGSEA, per germline. The CDR3 nucleotides are TGCAGCGCCGAGGGGGCCGGGGTCGGCTACACCTTC. Translating it yields CSAEGAGVGYTF.

The J gene is TRBJ2-1, the V gene TRBV12-3 or TRBV12-4; D is undetermined. The CDR3 runs 13 residues. Between the trimmed V and J ends, which lost 0 bases and 10 bases, there was a span of 10 bases. The CDR3 bases are TGTGCCAGCAGTTTAGCGCAAGTCAGAGAGCAGTTCTTC. It encodes CASSLAQVREQFF.

The chain combines TRBV6-5 with TRBJ2-7, with a possible D match to TRBD1 (5 bases). CDR1 is MNHEY and CDR2 is SVGAGI in the germline V gene. V lost 6 bases and J 7 bases, leaving 19 bases between the germline ends. This CDR3 region has 14 residues. The CDR3 here is CASRKDTTTEEQYF. The CDR3 DNA reads as TGTGCCAGCAGGAAGGACACCACAACCGAGGAGCAGTACTTC.

The chain is built from TRBV7-8 and TRBJ1-3; no definite D call. Trimming shortened V by 1 base and J by 3 bases, and 4 bases separated the two germline ends. Germline assignment: CDR1 SGHVS and CDR2 FQNEAQ. The CDR3 covers 13 residues. Here the CDR3 reads CASSLVVGNTIYF. The DNA for the CDR3 is TGTGCCAGCAGCTTAGTCGTTGGAAACACCATATATTTT.

The chain joins TRBV7-9 to TRBJ1-1; D is perhaps TRBD1 (5 bases). V was pared by 3 bases and J by 1 base, with 18 bases between. The CDR3 sequence is 17 residues long. Looked up from germline, CDR1 is SEHNR and CDR2 is FQNEAQ (reference sequence). The CDR3 here is CASSFFPGQGANTEAFF. For the CDR3, the DNA is TGTGCCAGCAGCTTCTTTCCGGGTCAGGGCGCGAACACTGAAGCTTTCTTT.

V gene TRBV7-9 combines with J gene TRBJ2-1, with D perhaps being TRBD1 or TRBD2 (7 bases each). Germline CDR1 SEHNR, CDR2 FQNEAQ (reference sequence). This CDR3 spans 17 amino acids. V was clipped by 3 bases and J by 7 bases, with 22 bases between them. CDR3 DNA sequence: TGTGCCAGCAGCTTCGCCCAACTCCGACAGGGAGGGAATGAGCAGTTCTTC. It codes for CASSFAQLRQGGNEQFF.

This clone was picked up one time. V is TRBV27 and J is TRBJ2-1; weak D call: TRBD1 (6 bases). CDR3 size: 15 residues. CDR1 is MNHEY and CDR2 is SMNVEV in the germline V gene (reference sequence). The V and J ends lost 5 bases and 4 bases respectively, with 15 bases between them. For the CDR3, the DNA is TGTGCCAGCAGTCCACAGGGTAGAAGGTACAATGAGCAGTTCTTC. This sequence encodes CASSPQGRRYNEQFF.

The chain combines TRBV6-2 or TRBV6-3 with TRBJ1-1, with D hard to call. Deletions cut 4 bases from V and 1 base from J, with 7 bases between. Germline V gene data show CDR1 as MNHEY and CDR2 as SVGEGT. CDR3 length: 13 residues. This CDR3 is CASSFTRNTEAFF. CDR3 sequence (DNA): TGTGCCAGCAGTTTCACGCGGAACACTGAAGCTTTCTTT.

The rearrangement joins TRBV7-2 to TRBJ1-1, with 7 bases matching TRBD1. Germline values: CDR1 SGHTA, CDR2 FQGNSA. This CDR3 is 15 amino acids long. The V gene end was trimmed by 4 bases and the J gene end by 4 bases; junction bases not matched to a gene: 9. The CDR3 DNA follows: TGTGCCAGCAGCTCAAGACAGGGCTACGGCACTGAAGCTTTCTTT. Amino acids: CASSSRQGYGTEAFF. The full variable domain, its missing parts supplied by reference TRBV7-2 and TRBJ1-1, is GAGVSQSPSNKVTEKGKDVELRCDPISGHTALYWYRQSLGQGLEFLIYFQGNSAPDKSGLPSDRFSAERTGGSVSTLTIQRTQQEDSAVYLCASSSRQGYGTEAFFGQGTRLTVV.

This rearrangement joins TRBV7-3 to TRBJ2-3, with D tentatively TRBD2 (5 bases). This CDR3 region has 16 residues. Germline values: CDR1 SGHTA, CDR2 FQGTGA. Trimming stripped 5 bases from V and 2 bases from J, with 17 bases between. CDR3 coding DNA: TGTGCCAGCAGCCCCTCGGGATTGATCGCCACAGATACGCAGTATTTT. The encoded protein is CASSPSGLIATDTQYF.

Here the CDR3 DNA reads TGTGCCAGCAGCCGAGATGAAGAGATCTACGAGCAGTACTTC. Translating gives CASSRDEEIYEQYF. The V gene is TRBV7-9, the J gene TRBJ2-7; D gene ambiguous. This CDR3 has 14 residues. Per germline, CDR1 SEHNR and CDR2 FQNEAQ (reference sequence). V was trimmed by 5 bases and J by 3 bases, leaving 14 bases between them.

As DNA, the CDR3 is TGCAGCGTTCGGGACGGAGGCCCTTACTACGAGCAGTACTTC. Protein sequence: CSVRDGGPYYEQYF. The gene calls are TRBV29-1 and TRBJ2-7, with D perhaps matching TRBD1 or TRBD2 (5 bases each). The CDR3 extends over 14 amino acids. V lost 5 bases to trimming and J lost 3 bases, with 17 bases between them. CDR1 is SQVTM and CDR2 is ANQGSEA in the germline V gene.